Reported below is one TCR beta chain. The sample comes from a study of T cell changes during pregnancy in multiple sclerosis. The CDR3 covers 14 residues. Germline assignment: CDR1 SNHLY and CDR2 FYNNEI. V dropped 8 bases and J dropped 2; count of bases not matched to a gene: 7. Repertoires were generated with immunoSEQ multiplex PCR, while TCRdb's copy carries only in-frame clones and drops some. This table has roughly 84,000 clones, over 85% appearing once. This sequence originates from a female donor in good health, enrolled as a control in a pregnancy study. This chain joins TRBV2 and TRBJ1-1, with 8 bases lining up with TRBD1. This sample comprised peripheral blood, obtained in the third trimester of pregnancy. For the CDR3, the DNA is TGTGCCAGCGGGCGTGACAGGGGAAACACTGAAGCTTTCTTT. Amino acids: CASGRDRGNTEAFF.